This T cell receptor beta chain appears in the sequencing data of a study of radiotherapy plus CTLA-4 blockade in lung cancer. Sequencing used immunoSEQ multiplex PCR; TCRdb keeps in-frame clones, though not all of them. Among about 80,000 clones listed, more than 75% were seen once. It was focal radiation plus CTLA-4 blockade with ipilimumab that patients with chemo-refractory metastatic non-small-cell lung cancer received. The CDR3 totals 18 residues. Losses at the gene ends were 2 bases for V and 2 bases for J; bases not matched to a gene: 14. The germline V gene has CDR1 SGHVS and CDR2 FQNEAQ. The source of this sequence is a human donor with non-small cell lung cancer who had a partial response to radiotherapy plus ipilimumab. The chain links TRBV7-8 to TRBJ2-7, with TRBD2 matching 8 bases. Sequencing was performed on peripheral blood, taken from a patient treated with radiotherapy plus ipilimumab. This CDR3 reads CASSLRKGLAGPTYEQYF. Written as DNA, the CDR3 is TGTGCCAGCAGCTTACGCAAGGGGCTAGCGGGCCCTACCTACGAGCAGTACTTC.